This T cell receptor beta chain was identified during a study of beta chain features in type 1 diabetes. Across the whole study: Examination of sorted cells across all samples involved about 100,000,000 cells.

In this sample, this clone turned up a few times. Its specificity is unknown. CDR3 length equals 12 residues. The V end was cut by 3 bases, the J end by 8 bases, with 5 bases between. In germline, CDR1 is MGHRA, CDR2 YSYEKL. The study, taken as a whole, reports: Shorter templates might be favored by PCR, and equally so in patients and in controls.

All of the isolated RNA was reverse transcribed, so expressed TCRB transcripts were sequenced. Using immunoSEQ multiplex PCR, the repertoire was profiled, and TCRdb retains in-frame clones only, with some absent. Of some 500,000 clones listed, approximately 10% are singletons. This chain connects TRBV4-1 to TRBJ1-6; D unclear. This clonotype originated in a woman aged 18-35 years in good health. The source material was naive CD4+ T cells from blood. CDR3: CASSQVDSPLHF. CDR3 coding DNA: TGCGCCAGCAGCCAGGTGGATTCACCCCTCCACTTT.